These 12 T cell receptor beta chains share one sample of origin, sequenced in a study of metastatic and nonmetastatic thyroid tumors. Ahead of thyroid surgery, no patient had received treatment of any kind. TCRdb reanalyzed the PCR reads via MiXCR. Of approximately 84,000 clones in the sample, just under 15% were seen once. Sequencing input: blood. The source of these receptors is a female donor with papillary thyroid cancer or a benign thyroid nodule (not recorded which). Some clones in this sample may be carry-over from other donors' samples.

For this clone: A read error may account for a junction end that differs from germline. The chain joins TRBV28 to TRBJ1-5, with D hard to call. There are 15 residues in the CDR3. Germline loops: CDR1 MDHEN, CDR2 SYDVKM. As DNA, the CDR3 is TGTGTCAGCAGTTTGGCGACTTCTAGCAGGTGGCCCCAGCATTTT. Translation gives CVSSLATSSRWPQHF.

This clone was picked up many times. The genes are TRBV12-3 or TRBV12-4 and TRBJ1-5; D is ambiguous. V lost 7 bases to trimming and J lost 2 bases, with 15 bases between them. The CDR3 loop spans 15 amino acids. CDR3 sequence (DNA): TGTGCCAGCACCTGGGGAGGCCGTGGCAATCAGCCCCAGCATTTT. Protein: CASTWGGRGNQPQHF.

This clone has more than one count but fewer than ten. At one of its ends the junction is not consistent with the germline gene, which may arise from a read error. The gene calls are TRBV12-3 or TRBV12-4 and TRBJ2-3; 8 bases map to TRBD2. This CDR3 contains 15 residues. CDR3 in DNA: TGTGCCAGCAGCCTTAGCGGGGCCAGCACATATACGCAGTATTTT. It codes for CASSLSGASTYTQYF.

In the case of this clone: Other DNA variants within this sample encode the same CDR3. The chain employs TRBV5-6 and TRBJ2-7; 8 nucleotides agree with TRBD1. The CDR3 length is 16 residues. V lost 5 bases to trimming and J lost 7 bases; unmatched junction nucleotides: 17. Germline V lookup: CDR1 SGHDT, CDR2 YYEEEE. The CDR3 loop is CASRLEPGTGVGEQYF. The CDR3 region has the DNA TGTGCCAGCAGACTGGAACCCGGGACAGGTGTGGGGGAGCAGTACTTC.

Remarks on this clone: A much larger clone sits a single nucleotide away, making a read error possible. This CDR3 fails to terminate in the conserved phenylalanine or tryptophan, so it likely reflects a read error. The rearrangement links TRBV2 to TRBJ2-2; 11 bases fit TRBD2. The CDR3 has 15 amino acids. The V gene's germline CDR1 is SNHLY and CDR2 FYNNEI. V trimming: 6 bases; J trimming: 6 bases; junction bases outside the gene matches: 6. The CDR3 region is CASSHETSGAGELFL. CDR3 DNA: TGTGCCAGCAGCCACGAGACTAGCGGGGCCGGGGAGCTGTTTCTT.

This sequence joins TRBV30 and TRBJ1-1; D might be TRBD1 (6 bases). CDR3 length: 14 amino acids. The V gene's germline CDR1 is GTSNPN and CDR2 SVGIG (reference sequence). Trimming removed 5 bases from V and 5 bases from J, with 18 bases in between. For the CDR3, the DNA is TGTGCCTGGCGGACTCAGGGGAAGGAGACTGAAGCTTTCTTT. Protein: CAWRTQGKETEAFF.

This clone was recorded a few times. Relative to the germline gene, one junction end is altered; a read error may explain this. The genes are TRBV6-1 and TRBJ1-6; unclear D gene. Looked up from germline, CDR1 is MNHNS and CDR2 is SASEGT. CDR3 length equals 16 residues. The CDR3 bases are TGTGCCAGCAGTGAATTACCCCGGAAAGGTTGGTCACACCTCCACTTT. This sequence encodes CASSELPRKGWSHLHF.

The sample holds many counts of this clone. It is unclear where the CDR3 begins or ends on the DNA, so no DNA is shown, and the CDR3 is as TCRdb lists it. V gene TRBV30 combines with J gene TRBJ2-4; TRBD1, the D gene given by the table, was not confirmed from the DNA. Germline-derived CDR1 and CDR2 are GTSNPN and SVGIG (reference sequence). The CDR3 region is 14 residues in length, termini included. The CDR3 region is CAWSPEWGLGIQHF.

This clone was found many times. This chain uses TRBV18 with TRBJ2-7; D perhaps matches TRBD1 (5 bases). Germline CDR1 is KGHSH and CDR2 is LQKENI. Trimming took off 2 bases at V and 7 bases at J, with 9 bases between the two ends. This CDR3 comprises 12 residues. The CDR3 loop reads CASSPGAAEQYF. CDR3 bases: TGTGCCAGCTCACCAGGGGCAGCGGAGCAGTACTTC. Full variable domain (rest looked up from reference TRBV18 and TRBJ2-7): NAGVMQNPRHLVRRRGQEARLRCSPMKGHSHVYWYRQLPEEGLKFMVYLQKENIIDESGMPKERFSAEFPKEGPSILRIQQVVRGDSAAYFCASSPGAAEQYFGPGTRLTVT.

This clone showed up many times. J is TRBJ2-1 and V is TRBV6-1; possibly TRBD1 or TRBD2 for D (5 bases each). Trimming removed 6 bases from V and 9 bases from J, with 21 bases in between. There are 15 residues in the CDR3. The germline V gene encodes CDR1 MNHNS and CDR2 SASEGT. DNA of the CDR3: TGTGCCAGCAGCTCCTCGTTTTTTGAGGGGAGTGAGCAGTTCTTC. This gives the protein CASSSSFFEGSEQFF.

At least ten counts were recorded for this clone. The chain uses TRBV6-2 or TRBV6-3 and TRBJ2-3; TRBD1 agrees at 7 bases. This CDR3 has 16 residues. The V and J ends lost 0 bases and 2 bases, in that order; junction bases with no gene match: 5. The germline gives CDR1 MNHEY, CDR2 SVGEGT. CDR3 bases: TGTGCCAGCAGTTACTCTCCGGGACAGAACACAGATACGCAGTATTTT. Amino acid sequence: CASSYSPGQNTDTQYF.

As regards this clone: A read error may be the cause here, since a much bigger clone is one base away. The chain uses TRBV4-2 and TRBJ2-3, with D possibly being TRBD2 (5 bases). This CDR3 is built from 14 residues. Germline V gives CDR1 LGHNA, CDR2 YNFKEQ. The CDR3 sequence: CDSSRTLVADTQYF. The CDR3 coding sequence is TGTGACAGCAGCCGGACTTTGGTAGCGGATACGCAGTATTTT.